The 25 T cell receptor beta chains given below trace back to one sample, sequenced in a study of early T cells in non-severe SARS-CoV-2 infection. TCRdb reprocessed the 5' RACE reads with MiXCR, giving one entry per CDR3 protein. The table includes over 25,000 distinct CDR3 sequences, 5% to 5.5% detected once. The sequenced sample consisted of whole blood. Source of these receptors: an adult who was a healthcare worker with PCR-confirmed SARS-CoV-2 infection or an uninfected control (not recorded which).

This clonotype was counted many times. The gene calls are TRBV11-2 and TRBJ2-7, with D possibly TRBD2 on 7 matching bases. Germline V lookup: CDR1 SGHAT, CDR2 FQNNGV. The V end was cut by 7 bases, the J end by 5 bases, with 24 bases between. This CDR3 contains 16 residues. CDR3 region: CASKARGGGKFNEQYF. The CDR3 coding sequence is TGTGCCAGCAAGGCTAGGGGGGGCGGGAAGTTCAACGAGCAGTACTTC.

This clonotype was seen only a few times. The J gene is TRBJ2-1, the V gene TRBV6-2 or TRBV6-3; D possibly matches TRBD1 or TRBD2 (5 bases each). CDR3 length equals 14 residues. Germline loops: CDR1 MNHEY, CDR2 SVGEGT. The germline V and J ends were trimmed by 8 bases and 4 bases, with 15 bases remaining between them. The CDR3 coding sequence is TGTGCCAGCTCCCGGGGCTATAATTACAATGAGCAGTTCTTC. Protein: CASSRGYNYNEQFF.

In its sample, this clonotype was seen many times. The rearrangement links TRBV7-6 to TRBJ2-1, with D tentatively TRBD2 (5 bases). Germline CDR1 reads SGHVS; CDR2 reads FNYEAQ. The CDR3 is 13 amino acids. Trimming stripped 5 bases from V and 5 bases from J, with 10 bases between. The CDR3 nucleotides read TGTGCCAGCAGCATGAGGGCCGACAATGAGCAGTTCTTC. Its translation is CASSMRADNEQFF.

This clonotype was picked up many times. The chain employs TRBV7-9 and TRBJ1-6; 7 bases align to TRBD1. V lost 5 bases and J lost 5; bases outside the gene matches: 3. Per the germline V gene, CDR1 is SEHNR and CDR2 is FQNEAQ (reference sequence). This CDR3 contains 14 residues. The CDR3 nucleotides read TGTGCCAGCAGCCCCGGGACAGATAATTCACCCCTCCACTTT. Translating gives CASSPGTDNSPLHF.

This clonotype was seen more than once but under ten times. This chain links TRBV5-1 with TRBJ1-2; no clear D. The germline V and J ends were trimmed by 1 base and 7 bases, with 17 bases remaining between them. CDR1 SGHRS and CDR2 YFSETQ come from the germline V gene. This CDR3 is 15 amino acids long. The CDR3 loop reads CASSLPDGPLSGYTF. The CDR3 DNA reads TGCGCCAGCAGCTTGCCCGACGGTCCACTGTCTGGCTACACCTTC. The whole variable domain, remainder taken from reference TRBV5-1 and TRBJ1-2, is KAGVTQTPRYLIKTRGQQVTLSCSPISGHRSVSWYQQTPGQGLQFLFEYFSETQRNKGNFPGRFSGRQFSNSRSEMNVSTLELGDSALYLCASSLPDGPLSGYTFGSGTRLTVV.

This clonotype appeared many times. The chain has TRBV28 and TRBJ2-1; 12 bases fit TRBD2. Germline V lookup: CDR1 MDHEN, CDR2 SYDVKM. This CDR3 region has 19 residues. V trimming: 3 bases; J trimming: 4 bases; junction bases outside the gene matches: 13. CDR3 coding DNA: TGTGCCAGCAGTTTGCCCCCACTAGCGGGAGGCATCTTTTACAATGAGCAGTTCTTC. Protein: CASSLPPLAGGIFYNEQFF.

The table lists this clonotype with many counts. V gene TRBV5-4 combines with J gene TRBJ2-6, with 11 nucleotides matching TRBD2. The J segment lost 0 bases and the V segment lost 1 base, leaving 0 bases of the junction unmatched. The CDR3 sequence is 17 residues long. Germline V CDR1 and CDR2: SGHNT, YYREEE (reference sequence). CDR3 region: CASSLTSGSSGANVLTF. CDR3 DNA: TGTGCCAGCAGCTTGACTAGCGGGAGCTCTGGGGCCAACGTCCTGACTTTC.

This clonotype was seen ten or more times. The chain joins TRBV14 to TRBJ1-4; possible D gene TRBD1, 6 bases. V shed 0 bases and J shed 5 bases, with 16 bases lying between them. The CDR3 totals 17 residues. Germline lookup yields CDR1 SGHDN and CDR2 FVKESK. The CDR3 protein is CASSQDPRTDGNEKLFF. CDR3 in DNA: TGTGCCAGCAGCCAAGACCCGCGGACAGATGGGAATGAAAAACTGTTTTTT.

This clonotype has ten or more counts. The V gene is TRBV19, the J gene TRBJ2-1, with 9 positions matching TRBD1. CDR1 is LNHDA, CDR2 SQIVND, per germline (reference sequence). The CDR3 sequence is 13 residues long. Trimming cost V 6 bases and J 10 bases; bases outside gene matches: 7. As DNA, the CDR3 is TGTGCCAGTAGACAACAGGGGGCGGAGGAGCAGTTCTTC. Protein: CASRQQGAEEQFF.

The chain has TRBV28 and TRBJ2-3; 12 nucleotides agree with TRBD2. The germline CDR1 and CDR2 sequences are MDHEN and SYDVKM. CDR3 length: 19 residues. V lost 10 bases to trimming and J lost 1 base; unmatched junction nucleotides: 18. For the CDR3, the DNA is TGTGCCACCCCCCAGCCCCTAGCGGGAGGGCCGGGGGGCACAGATACGCAGTATTTT. This encodes CATPQPLAGGPGGTDTQYF.

This clonotype was recorded at least ten times. The J gene is TRBJ1-6, the V gene TRBV5-1; D uncertain. Trimming took 4 bases from V and 8 from J, leaving 10 bases between them. This CDR3 contains 13 residues. CDR1 is SGHRS and CDR2 is YFSETQ in the germline V gene. The DNA for the CDR3 is TGCGCCAGCAGCGGAGAGGTCGATTCACCCCTCCACTTT. Translation: CASSGEVDSPLHF. Full variable domain (remainder filled in from reference TRBV5-1 and TRBJ1-6): KAGVTQTPRYLIKTRGQQVTLSCSPISGHRSVSWYQQTPGQGLQFLFEYFSETQRNKGNFPGRFSGRQFSNSRSEMNVSTLELGDSALYLCASSGEVDSPLHFGNGTRLTVT.

V is TRBV2 and J is TRBJ2-7, with D uncertain. V was pared by 0 bases and J by 2 bases, with 11 bases between. Per the germline V gene, CDR1 is SNHLY and CDR2 is FYNNEI. The CDR3 has 15 amino acids. CDR3 DNA: TGTGCCAGCAGTGAAGCGGCGGCAGTGCCCTACGAGCAGTACTTC. Protein product: CASSEAAAVPYEQYF.

The rearrangement uses TRBV7-2 and TRBJ1-6; TRBD1 might be the D (5 bases). The V end lost 1 base, the J end lost 10 bases, and 11 bases lay between the germline ends. Looked up from germline, CDR1 is SGHTA and CDR2 is FQGNSA. The CDR3 sequence is 14 residues long. The CDR3 here is CASSLVGGLSPLHF. DNA for the CDR3: TGTGCCAGCAGCTTAGTTGGGGGTCTATCACCCCTCCACTTT.

This clonotype was found many times. The J gene is TRBJ2-1, the V gene TRBV12-3 or TRBV12-4; 12 nucleotides line up with TRBD2. V shed 2 bases, J shed 9 bases, and the junction held 11 bases outside the gene matches. This CDR3 spans 17 amino acids. The CDR3 DNA follows: TGTGCCAGCAGTTTAAAGGCGATGACTAGCGGGAGTTTTGAGCAGTTCTTC. Protein: CASSLKAMTSGSFEQFF.

This clonotype was seen a handful of times. The chain is built from TRBV10-2 and TRBJ2-7; D gene uncertain. Germline V gene sequence: CDR1 WSHSY, CDR2 SAAADI. The CDR3 length is 11 residues. The V and J ends lost 6 bases and 7 bases respectively, with 10 bases between them. The CDR3 reads CASSPSREQYF. DNA for the CDR3: TGCGCCAGCAGCCCTTCGAGGGAGCAGTACTTC.

This clonotype was counted at least ten times. V gene TRBV12-5 combines with J gene TRBJ2-3, with 14 nucleotides matching TRBD2. The CDR3 runs 15 residues. Trimming took 6 bases from V and 3 from J; bases not matched to a gene: 2. Germline CDR1 is LGHNT and CDR2 is FRNRAP. The CDR3 sequence is CASGGTSGRTDTQYF. The DNA of the CDR3 is TGTGCTAGTGGAGGGACTAGCGGGAGAACAGATACGCAGTATTTT.

In its sample, this clonotype was seen many times. V gene TRBV20-1 combines with J gene TRBJ2-5; tentative D call: TRBD1 (6 bases). Between the trimmed V and J ends, which lost 0 bases and 10 bases, there was a span of 21 bases. The CDR3 length is 15 residues. From germline, CDR1 is DFQATT and CDR2 SNEGSKA (reference sequence). The CDR3: CSARDRLRGIEVQYF. CDR3 nucleotide sequence: TGCAGTGCTAGAGACCGCCTAAGGGGGATAGAGGTCCAGTACTTC.

This clonotype was picked up a small number of times. This chain uses TRBV20-1 with TRBJ2-7, with D uncertain. The CDR3 runs 12 residues. CDR1 and CDR2 (germline): DFQATT, SNEGSKA (reference sequence). V was cut by 3 bases and J by 3 bases, with 9 bases left in between. The CDR3 here is CSASESSYEQYF. The CDR3 DNA follows: TGCAGTGCTAGTGAGAGTAGCTACGAGCAGTACTTC.

This clonotype turned up a few times. V usage is TRBV29-1 and J usage is TRBJ2-7, with D possibly called TRBD1 or TRBD2 (5 bases each). In germline, CDR1 is SQVTM, CDR2 ANQGSEA. V was clipped by 4 bases and J by 4 bases, with 14 bases between them. This CDR3 has 13 amino acids. CDR3 DNA sequence: TGCAGCGTTGGGTCAGGGAGCGAGTACGAGCAGTACTTC. Amino acids: CSVGSGSEYEQYF.

This clonotype is categorized as medium-sized (0.01 to 0.1%). The CDR3 loop is CASSFRAGGPDEQYF. CDR3 bases: TGTGCCAGCAGCTTCCGGGCGGGGGGGCCTGACGAGCAGTACTTC. The V and J genes are TRBV7-8 and TRBJ2-7; TRBD2 matches 9 bases. CDR3 length: 15 amino acids. Germline V gene data show CDR1 as SGHVS and CDR2 as FQNEAQ. Trimming cost V 3 bases and J 5 bases; bases outside gene matches: 8. Full variable domain (rest looked up from reference TRBV7-8 and TRBJ2-7): GAGVSQSPRYKVAKRGQDVALRCDPISGHVSLFWYQQALGQGPEFLTYFQNEAQLDKSGLPSDRFFAERPEGSVSTLKIQRTQQEDSAVYLCASSFRAGGPDEQYFGPGTRLTVT.

This clonotype occurred many times. The chain recombines TRBV12-3 or TRBV12-4 with TRBJ2-1; 10 bases are shared with TRBD2. V dropped 6 bases and J dropped 9; count of bases not matched to a gene: 11. CDR3 size: 15 residues. The CDR3 protein is CASSSFSGRDGEQFF. CDR3 in DNA: TGTGCCAGCAGCTCTTTCAGCGGGAGGGACGGTGAGCAGTTCTTC.

In this sample, this clonotype turned up many times. J is TRBJ1-5 and V is TRBV28; no clear D. This CDR3 is built from 14 residues. CDR1 is MDHEN, CDR2 SYDVKM, per germline. Trimming left V 8 bases short and J 3 bases short, with 14 bases between. In nucleotides, the CDR3 is TGTGCCAGCGCCAGATCACAGCTCAATCAGCCCCAGCATTTT. This encodes CASARSQLNQPQHF. Combining the CDR3 with reference TRBV28 and TRBJ1-5 gives the whole variable domain DVKVTQSSRYLVKRTGEKVFLECVQDMDHENMFWYRQDPGLGLRLIYFSYDVKMKEKGDIPEGYSVSREKKERFSLILESASTNQTSMYLCASARSQLNQPQHFGDGTRLSIL.

This clonotype has ten or more counts. The rearrangement uses TRBV7-9 and TRBJ2-3, with D maybe TRBD2 (6 bases). The CDR3 spans 17 residues. From germline, CDR1 is SEHNR and CDR2 FQNEAQ (reference sequence). Trimming cost V 5 bases and J 1 base, with 19 bases left between them. CDR3 in DNA: TGTGCCAGCAGCGCAGGCAGGTGGCGGGGCCGCACAGATACGCAGTATTTT. It yields the protein CASSAGRWRGRTDTQYF.

This clonotype rates as medium-sized (0.01 to 0.1%). J is TRBJ2-1 and V is TRBV27; 8 bases line up with TRBD2. CDR1 MNHEY and CDR2 SMNVEV come from the germline V gene (reference sequence). CDR3 size: 14 residues. J lost 2 bases, V lost 3 bases, and 0 bases had no gene match. CDR3 DNA: TGTGCCAGCAGTTTCGGGGGGGCCTACAATGAGCAGTTCTTC. Translating gives CASSFGGAYNEQFF.

The CDR3 loop is CASSLAGKNTEAFF. CDR3 nucleotides: TGTGCCAGCAGTTTAGCGGGGAAGAACACTGAAGCTTTCTTT. The chain carries TRBV27 and TRBJ1-1; D is uncertain. CDR1 is MNHEY, CDR2 SMNVEV, per germline (reference sequence). Trimming left V 2 bases short and J 1 base short, with 8 bases between. The length of the CDR3 is 14 residues.